This entry lists 31 T cell receptor beta chains sequenced from one sample in a study of a mutant IDH1 vaccine in newly diagnosed glioma (TCRdb year 2021). Their antigen targets remain unknown. Library preparation employed the immunoSEQ multiplex PCR assay. In TCRdb, the immuneACCESS table is reduced to in-frame sequences with V and J assigned. These tables do not hold every clone; where another copy was compared, an unresolved V gene accounts for under half, and the others remain unexplained. This sample comprises nearly 50,000 clones, less than 85% of them detected only once. The top ten clonotypes cover about 4% of the sample. Interpreted using the paper, the time point label stands for: week 47, end of study. Each vaccine dose, consisting of 300 ug of a 20-mer mutant IDH1 peptide in Montanide, was administered subcutaneously with topical imiquimod. The specimen comprised PBMCs, sampled from a glioma patient whose treatment included an IDH1 peptide vaccine. Receptors originate from a woman aged 25 to 45 with glioma. Some clones in this sample may be carry-over from other donors' samples.

This chain joins TRBV19 and TRBJ2-2; D unclear. V was trimmed by 1 base and J by 9 bases, leaving 15 bases between them. This CDR3 spans 15 amino acids. Germline CDR1 is LNHDA and CDR2 is SQIVND (reference sequence). The CDR3 sequence: CASSIGQSRHWELFF. CDR3 sequence (DNA): TGTGCCAGTAGTATAGGGCAGTCCCGACACTGGGAGCTGTTTTTT.

This chain connects TRBV5-3 to TRBJ1-4; 8 bases are shared with TRBD1. TRBV5-3 is sorted into the ORF group, with uncertain function. J lost 4 bases, V lost 0 bases, and 8 bases had no gene match. This CDR3 contains 17 residues. For the CDR3, the DNA is TGTGCCAGAAGCTTGGTCCTGACAGGGGCCTATAATGAAAAACTGTTTTTT. Translated: CARSLVLTGAYNEKLFF.

The chain is built from TRBV2 and TRBJ1-2; 7 bases align to TRBD1. V lost 6 bases, J lost 0 bases, and 4 bases stayed unmatched. The CDR3 consists of 14 residues. Looked up from germline, CDR1 is SNHLY and CDR2 is FYNNEI. CDR3 region: CASRRGQANYGYTF. The CDR3 DNA follows: TGTGCCAGCAGGCGCGGACAGGCTAACTATGGCTACACCTTC.

As DNA, the CDR3 is TGTGCCAGCAGCGTGACGGCAGGGAACACCGGGGAGCTGTTTTTT. Amino acid sequence: CASSVTAGNTGELFF. The chain links TRBV9 to TRBJ2-2; D remains ambiguous. This CDR3 is 15 amino acids long. CDR1 is SGDLS and CDR2 is YYNGEE in the germline V gene. The V and J ends lost 2 bases and 1 base respectively, with 9 bases between them.

This clone was recorded a few times. This chain links TRBV10-3 with TRBJ1-1; tentatively, D is TRBD1 (6 bases). The germline V gene encodes CDR1 ENHRY and CDR2 SYGVKD. The CDR3 length is 16 residues. The V gene lost 6 bases and the J gene lost 1 base, with 18 bases spanning the gap. The CDR3 sequence: CAIRAEMGATNTEAFF. Here the CDR3 DNA reads TGTGCCATCAGGGCTGAGATGGGGGCTACGAACACTGAAGCTTTCTTT.

This clone has more than one count but fewer than ten. The CDR3 nucleotides read TGTGCCAGCAGCTTGAGTCGCGAGCAGTACTTC. Amino acids: CASSLSREQYF. The chain links TRBV5-5 to TRBJ2-7, with no clear D. Trimming shortened V by 1 base and J by 6 bases, and 5 bases separated the two germline ends. Germline V gene data show CDR1 as SGHKS and CDR2 as YYEKEE (reference sequence). The CDR3 is 11 amino acids.

V and J are TRBV6-6 and TRBJ1-5; no definite D call. From germline, CDR1 is MNHNY and CDR2 SVGAGI (reference sequence). The V end was cut by 0 bases, the J end by 2 bases, with 8 bases between. The CDR3 consists of 15 residues. The CDR3 DNA reads TGTGCCAGCAGTTACTCGGGCGGGGGCAATCAGCCCCAGCATTTT. Protein sequence: CASSYSGGGNQPQHF.

The CDR3 sequence is CSVDRTSGDNEQFF. The CDR3 DNA reads as TGCAGCGTTGACCGGACTAGCGGAGACAATGAGCAGTTCTTC. This chain joins TRBV29-1 and TRBJ2-1; TRBD2 aligns across 10 bases. With V trimmed by 3 bases and J by 5 bases, 4 bases remained unmatched. Germline values: CDR1 SQVTM, CDR2 ANQGSEA. The CDR3 is made up of 14 amino acids.

V gene TRBV6-6 combines with J gene TRBJ2-7; weak D call: TRBD2 (6 bases). V was cut by 10 bases and J by 3 bases, with 25 bases left in between. Germline CDR1 reads MNHNY; CDR2 reads SVGAGI (reference sequence). CDR3 length: 16 residues. The CDR3 DNA follows: TGTGCCAAGATTTACGTGGGGGGACGGATCAACTACGAGCAGTACTTC. Amino acid sequence: CAKIYVGGRINYEQYF.

The V and J genes are TRBV29-1 and TRBJ2-3, with a tentative D call TRBD2 (7 bases). The CDR3 totals 15 residues. The germline V and J ends were trimmed by 0 bases and 4 bases, with 14 bases remaining between them. Germline-derived CDR1 and CDR2 are SQVTM and ANQGSEA. CDR3 protein: CSVEDLRGGPDTQYF. CDR3 in DNA: TGCAGCGTTGAAGATCTTAGGGGGGGACCAGATACGCAGTATTTT.

This clone has just one count. The rearrangement links TRBV7-8 to TRBJ2-1, with 10 bases matching TRBD2. CDR3 length equals 13 residues. CDR1 is SGHVS, CDR2 FQNEAQ, per germline. Trimming cost V 2 bases and J 9 bases; bases outside gene matches: 1. CDR3 DNA sequence: TGTGCCAGCAGCTTACTAGCGGGAGCTGAGCAGTTCTTC. This translates into CASSLLAGAEQFF.

V is TRBV9 and J is TRBJ2-1; TRBD2 aligns across 8 bases. This CDR3 has 15 amino acids. Germline loops: CDR1 SGDLS, CDR2 YYNGEE. With V trimmed by 2 bases and J by 0 bases, 1 base remained unmatched. DNA for the CDR3: TGTGCCAGCAGCGTCGGGGGGGCCTCCTACAATGAGCAGTTCTTC. Its translation is CASSVGGASYNEQFF.

This chain connects TRBV2 to TRBJ2-2; 11 bases agree with TRBD2. The germline V gene has CDR1 SNHLY and CDR2 FYNNEI. J gave up 3 bases and V 6 bases, and 6 bases lay outside the gene matches. The CDR3 is made up of 16 amino acids. CDR3 bases: TGTGCCAGCAGCCTTAGCGGGGGGGGCCACACCGGGGAGCTGTTTTTT. Protein sequence: CASSLSGGGHTGELFF.

The rearrangement uses TRBV11-2 and TRBJ1-1; D may be TRBD1 (5 bases). The V and J ends lost 2 bases and 4 bases respectively, with 20 bases between them. The length of the CDR3 is 17 residues. Germline values: CDR1 SGHAT, CDR2 FQNNGV. DNA of the CDR3: TGTGCCAGCAGCTTAACGAGGAGCAGGGTCCTCGTCACTGAAGCTTTCTTT. Translating it yields CASSLTRSRVLVTEAFF.

The chain employs TRBV30 and TRBJ2-7; D unresolved. Germline CDR1 reads GTSNPN; CDR2 reads SVGIG (reference sequence). The ends were cut back, 1 base at V and 9 bases at J, with 13 bases in the middle. The CDR3 loop spans 12 amino acids. CDR3 nucleotides: TGTGCCTGGAGTGCGACCGGGTTAGGGCAGTACTTC. Amino acid sequence: CAWSATGLGQYF.

V gene TRBV29-1 combines with J gene TRBJ2-7; a weak D match, TRBD1 (5 bases). The V gene's germline CDR1 is SQVTM and CDR2 ANQGSEA. This CDR3 spans 12 amino acids. Trimming removed 2 bases from V and 7 bases from J, with 12 bases in between. The CDR3 here is CSVERQLGEQYF. CDR3 DNA sequence: TGCAGCGTTGAAAGACAGTTGGGGGAGCAGTACTTC.

The rearrangement joins TRBV2 to TRBJ2-1, with a tentative D call TRBD1 (6 bases). Germline V gene lookup returns CDR1 SNHLY and CDR2 FYNNEI. The CDR3 sequence is 13 residues long. Deletions cut 2 bases from V and 6 bases from J, with 8 bases between. CDR3: CASSETGTNEQFF. In DNA form, the CDR3 reads TGTGCCAGCAGTGAAACAGGGACCAATGAGCAGTTCTTC.

The CDR3 coding sequence is TGTGCCTGGAGTCGGGCCGGGGGGAGCACCGGGGAGCTGTTTTTT. This sequence encodes CAWSRAGGSTGELFF. The gene calls are TRBV30 and TRBJ2-2; 7 bases agree with TRBD2. The V and J ends lost 2 bases and 4 bases, in that order; junction bases with no gene match: 7. Germline values: CDR1 GTSNPN, CDR2 SVGIG (reference sequence). The CDR3 sequence is 15 residues long.

This clone appeared a few times. The chain couples TRBV7-9 to TRBJ1-3; TRBD1 aligns across 8 bases. The CDR3 is 16 amino acids. Unmatched junction bases numbered 6, after V lost 1 base and J lost 4 bases. Germline loops: CDR1 SEHNR, CDR2 FQNEAQ (reference sequence). The CDR3 nucleotides are TGTGCCAGCAGCTTAGGGTCCCGGGACAGGGGAAACACCATATATTTT. Translated: CASSLGSRDRGNTIYF.

CDR3 in amino acids: CASSPMEGATNEKLFF. The CDR3 region has the DNA TGTGCCAGCTCACCAATGGAGGGTGCAACTAATGAAAAACTGTTTTTT. This chain links TRBV18 with TRBJ1-4; no definite D call. The V gene's germline CDR1 is KGHSH and CDR2 LQKENI. With 2 bases removed from V and 0 bases from J, the gap between germline ends came to 10 bases. The CDR3 has 16 amino acids.

V and J are TRBV4-1 and TRBJ2-5, with TRBD2 matching over 8 bases. The ends lost 1 base at V and 1 base at J; junction bases unmatched: 5. The V gene's germline CDR1 is MGHRA and CDR2 YSYEKL. The CDR3 extends over 16 amino acids. The CDR3 region is CASSQVVSGTQETQYF. Here the CDR3 DNA reads TGCGCCAGCAGCCAAGTGGTTAGCGGGACCCAAGAGACCCAGTACTTC.

This clone was counted once. The rearrangement joins TRBV5-6 to TRBJ1-2; 7 bases fit TRBD1. This CDR3 has 13 residues. The germline gives CDR1 SGHDT, CDR2 YYEEEE. V trimming: 0 bases; J trimming: 11 bases; junction bases outside the gene matches: 7. The CDR3 sequence: CASSLARGTGYTF. The CDR3, as DNA: TGTGCCAGCAGCTTGGCCAGGGGGACGGGTTACACCTTC.

CDR3 DNA sequence: TGTGCCAGCAGTGACAGGCCGGGCAATGAGCAGTTCTTC. Residues: CASSDRPGNEQFF. The chain couples TRBV25-1 to TRBJ2-1; D gene unclear. This CDR3 spans 13 amino acids. Germline CDR1 is MGHDK and CDR2 is SYGVNS. Trimming left V 3 bases short and J 6 bases short, with 9 bases between.

The chain combines TRBV5-4 with TRBJ2-2; D call uncertain. V was shortened by 0 bases and J by 4 bases, with 1 base between the two germline ends. This CDR3 spans 12 amino acids. Germline CDR1 reads SGHNT; CDR2 reads YYREEE (reference sequence). This CDR3 is CASSLATGELFF. In nucleotides, the CDR3 is TGTGCCAGCAGCTTGGCCACCGGGGAGCTGTTTTTT.

V is TRBV11-2 and J is TRBJ2-3, with TRBD2 matching 12 bases. J was trimmed by 5 bases and V by 1 base; bases with no gene match: 4. From germline, CDR1 is SGHAT and CDR2 FQNNGV. The CDR3 loop spans 16 amino acids. In DNA, the CDR3 is TGTGCCAGCAGCTTAGCTCTAGCGGGGGGGGTAGATACGCAGTATTTT. Translating it yields CASSLALAGGVDTQYF.

The CDR3 DNA reads TGTGCCACCAGCGGCGTTGGGACAGGGTTTGATGAGCAGTTCTTC. This encodes CATSGVGTGFDEQFF. The chain recombines TRBV15 with TRBJ2-1; 9 bases match TRBD1. Germline lookup yields CDR1 LNHNV and CDR2 YYDKDF (reference sequence). V shed 5 bases and J 8 bases; nucleotides not matched to a gene: 10. CDR3 length: 15 amino acids.

The chain's CDR3 is CSVEIEDTDTQYF. The CDR3 coding sequence is TGCAGCGTTGAGATAGAGGACACAGATACGCAGTATTTT. This sequence joins TRBV29-1 and TRBJ2-3; D uncertain. In germline, CDR1 is SQVTM, CDR2 ANQGSEA. V shed 3 bases and J shed 2 bases, with 9 bases lying between them. The CDR3 totals 13 residues.

V usage is TRBV2 and J usage is TRBJ2-4; TRBD2 is a possible D gene (6 bases). Germline CDR1 and CDR2: SNHLY and FYNNEI. The CDR3 runs 14 residues. The germline V and J ends were trimmed by 3 bases and 0 bases, with 6 bases remaining between them. The CDR3: CASSEGLAKNIQYF. CDR3 in DNA: TGTGCCAGCAGTGAGGGACTAGCCAAAAACATTCAGTACTTC.

J is TRBJ2-5 and V is TRBV29-1; possible D gene TRBD2, 6 bases. Germline V gene sequence: CDR1 SQVTM, CDR2 ANQGSEA. The CDR3 has 14 amino acids. V dropped 7 bases and J dropped 4 bases, with 19 bases sitting between them. DNA for the CDR3: TGCAGCGCCCTACCCGGAGGGGTCGGAGAGACCCAGTACTTC. Residues: CSALPGGVGETQYF.

The chain has TRBV5-6 and TRBJ2-7; D uncertain. Germline CDR1 is SGHDT and CDR2 is YYEEEE. Trimming removed 0 bases at V and 2 bases at J, with 3 bases between. CDR3 size: 12 residues. This CDR3 reads CASSLGAYEQYF. CDR3 in DNA: TGTGCCAGCAGCTTGGGGGCCTACGAGCAGTACTTC.

CDR3 DNA sequence: TGTGCCAGCAGGAAGGGCGGGAGCTCCTACAATGAGCAGTTCTTC. It translates to CASRKGGSSYNEQFF. The chain has TRBV2 and TRBJ2-1; 7 nucleotides line up with TRBD2. CDR3 length: 15 amino acids. Unmatched junction bases numbered 5, after V lost 6 bases and J lost 0 bases. Germline CDR1 reads SNHLY; CDR2 reads FYNNEI.